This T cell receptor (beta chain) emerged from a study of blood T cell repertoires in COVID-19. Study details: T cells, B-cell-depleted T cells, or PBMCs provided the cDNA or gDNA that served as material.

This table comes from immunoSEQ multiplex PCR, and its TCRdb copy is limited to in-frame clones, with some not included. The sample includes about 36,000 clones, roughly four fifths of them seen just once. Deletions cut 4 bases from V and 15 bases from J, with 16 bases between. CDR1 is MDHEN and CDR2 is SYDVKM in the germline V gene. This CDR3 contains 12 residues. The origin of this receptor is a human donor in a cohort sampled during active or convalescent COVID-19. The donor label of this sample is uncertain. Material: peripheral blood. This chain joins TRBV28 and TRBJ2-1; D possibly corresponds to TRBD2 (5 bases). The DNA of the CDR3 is TGTGCCAGCAGTTACATTGACTCTGGGAGGTTCTTC. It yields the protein CASSYIDSGRFF.